These T cell receptor beta chains were read from a single sample in a study of T cells after yellow fever vaccination. Each CDR3 protein is one row after TCRdb ran MiXCR on the 5' RACE reads. The data hold approximately 140,000 distinct CDR3 sequences, with 7.7% observed a single time. The source was CD4+ T cells sorted from PBMCs, collected 5 days after the yellow fever booster vaccination. Every receptor here comes from a man younger than 45 who received the YFV17D yellow fever vaccine. CDR3s include the opening cysteine and the closing phenylalanine or tryptophan. A D gene is named only where the DNA matches it firmly. A clone size is listed for some rows: how often the clone was seen (once, few, many), or a class if it is expanded.

cdr3_aa cdr3_nt v_call d_call j_call clone_size
CSAEPGQGLSSEQYF TGCAGTGCCGAGCCGGGACAGGGTCTGAGTAGCGAGCAGTACTTC TRBV20-1 TRBD1 TRBJ2-7 many
CASSPSVGAGANVLTF TGTGCCAGCTCACCAAGCGTAGGGGCTGGGGCCAACGTCCTGACTTTC TRBV18 . TRBJ2-6 many
CASSSPDGQGSGEQFF TGTGCCAGCAGCTCCCCCGACGGACAGGGCTCGGGTGAGCAGTTCTTC TRBV5-6 TRBD1 TRBJ2-1 many
CASSLAGTGGTTGELFF TGTGCCAGCAGCTTAGCCGGGACAGGGGGTACCACCGGGGAGCTGTTTTTT TRBV7-9 TRBD1 TRBJ2-2 many
CASTPLGGATDTQYF TGTGCCAGCACCCCCCTCGGCGGGGCCACAGATACGCAGTATTTT TRBV7-2 . TRBJ2-3 many
CSARREGPREQYF TGCAGTGCTAGACGGGAGGGCCCAAGAGAGCAGTACTTC TRBV20-1 TRBD2 TRBJ2-7 many
CASSQGTSGFYEQYF TGCGCCAGCAGCCAAGGAACTAGCGGGTTCTACGAGCAGTACTTC TRBV4-3 TRBD2 TRBJ2-7 many
CCARDLLAGAYNEQFF TGCTGTGCTAGAGATCTCCTCGCGGGAGCCTACAATGAGCAGTTCTTC TRBV20-1 TRBD2 TRBJ2-1 few
CSARPPPHIAGTKTYEQYF TGCAGTGCTAGACCTCCCCCCCATATTGCCGGGACAAAAACCTACGAGCAGTACTTC TRBV20-1 . TRBJ2-7 .
CSARGDYSNQPQHF TGCAGTGCTAGAGGAGATTATAGCAATCAGCCCCAGCATTTT TRBV20-1 . TRBJ1-5 many
CASRRAGDPYEQYF TGTGCCAGCAGGAGAGCGGGAGACCCCTACGAGCAGTACTTC TRBV6-1 TRBD2 TRBJ2-7 many
CAIIPQGATEAFF TGTGCCATCATTCCCCAGGGTGCCACTGAAGCTTTCTTT TRBV10-3 . TRBJ1-1 many
CASSFQVGTEAFF TGCGCCAGCAGCTTCCAGGTGGGCACTGAAGCTTTCTTT TRBV5-1 . TRBJ1-1 many
CSVNGQSGNTGELFF TGCAGCGTTAACGGACAGAGTGGTAACACCGGGGAGCTGTTTTTT TRBV29-1 . TRBJ2-2 many
CASSVHRNNYGYTF TGTGCCAGCTCAGTCCATCGAAACAACTATGGCTACACCTTC TRBV6-2/TRBV6-3 . TRBJ1-2 many
CSVDGKNGYTF TGCAGCGTTGACGGGAAGAATGGCTACACCTTC TRBV29-1 . TRBJ1-2 many
CASSRQLRDGTQYF TGTGCCAGCAGCCGGCAACTTAGAGATGGGACCCAGTACTTC TRBV14 . TRBJ2-5 .
CASSLLASWGEQFF TGTGCCAGCAGTCTACTAGCTTCCTGGGGGGAGCAGTTCTTC TRBV28 . TRBJ2-1 many
CASSLPRGGELFF TGCGCCAGCAGCTTGCCGCGTGGCGGGGAGCTGTTTTTT TRBV5-1 . TRBJ2-2 many
CASSDPGGNNEQFF TGCGCCAGCAGTGATCCAGGGGGCAACAATGAGCAGTTCTTC TRBV10-2 TRBD1 TRBJ2-1 few
CSVDLRGGTDTQYF TGCAGCGTTGACCTTAGGGGCGGCACAGATACGCAGTATTTT TRBV29-1 . TRBJ2-3 many
CSASTGLAGGGSYNEQFF TGCAGTGCCTCAACCGGACTAGCGGGAGGAGGGTCCTACAATGAGCAGTTCTTC TRBV20-1 TRBD2 TRBJ2-1 many
CASSHSSEYEQYF TGTGCCAGCAGCCACTCTAGCGAATACGAGCAGTACTTC TRBV4-2 . TRBJ2-7 many
CASSQTSVYEQFF TGCGCCAGCAGTCAAACGTCGGTCTATGAGCAGTTCTTC TRBV5-1 . TRBJ2-1 many
CSASSGSSYNEQFF TGCAGTGCCAGTAGCGGGAGCTCCTACAATGAGCAGTTCTTC TRBV20-1 TRBD2 TRBJ2-1 many
CASSADHEQYF TGTGCCAGCAGCGCAGATCACGAGCAGTACTTC TRBV7-8 . TRBJ2-7 many
CASSLASGGRGYGYTF TGTGCCAGCAGCTTAGCATCAGGGGGCCGCGGCTATGGCTACACCTTC TRBV7-2 TRBD1 TRBJ1-2 many
CASSLFSGTSYNEQFF TGTGCCAGCAGTTTATTTAGCGGAACGTCCTACAATGAGCAGTTCTTC TRBV28 . TRBJ2-1 .
CASSPLSATGELFF TGTGCCAGCAGCCCGTTGTCCGCAACCGGGGAGCTGTTTTTT TRBV7-3 . TRBJ2-2 many
CASSGGGREYLKSANYEQYF TGTGCCAGCAGCGGGGGTGGGCGGGAGTATCTCAAGTCGGCTAACTACGAGCAGTACTTC TRBV11-2 TRBD2 TRBJ2-7 many
CASSLLSRTGGTDTQYF TGCGCCAGCAGCTTGCTATCCAGGACAGGGGGCACAGATACGCAGTATTTT TRBV5-1 TRBD1 TRBJ2-3 many
CASSLESGTYNEQFF TGCGCCAGCAGCTTGGAGTCCGGGACCTACAATGAGCAGTTCTTC TRBV5-1 . TRBJ2-1 many
CASSDSSPEEGRETQYF TGCGCCAGCAGTGATTCCTCCCCAGAAGAGGGGAGAGAGACCCAGTACTTC TRBV10-1 . TRBJ2-5 many
CASSFRSAKETQYF TGTGCCAGCAGTTTCCGAAGCGCAAAAGAGACCCAGTACTTC TRBV28 . TRBJ2-5 many
CASSLVGRTGELFF TGTGCCAGCAGCTTAGTAGGGAGGACCGGGGAGCTGTTTTTT TRBV7-2 . TRBJ2-2 many
CATSRDLSGTRYGYTF TGTGCCACCAGCAGAGACCTTAGTGGTACGAGGTATGGCTACACCTTC TRBV15 . TRBJ1-2 many
CSADDSYEQYF TGCAGTGCTGACGACAGCTACGAGCAGTACTTC TRBV20-1 . TRBJ2-7 many
CSASGSLNYEQYF TGCAGTGCTAGCGGGAGCCTTAACTACGAGCAGTACTTC TRBV20-1 . TRBJ2-7 many
CSAKVGGSNEKLFF TGCAGCGCTAAGGTGGGGGGTTCTAATGAAAAACTGTTTTTT TRBV29-1 . TRBJ1-4 many
CASSPDGGVGYEQYF TGTGCCAGCTCACCGGACGGGGGAGTCGGCTACGAGCAGTACTTC TRBV18 . TRBJ2-7 many
CASSPSGDRRHSGANVLTF TGTGCCAGCAGCCCCAGCGGGGACCGCCGGCACTCTGGGGCCAACGTCCTGACTTTC TRBV11-2 TRBD2 TRBJ2-6 .